This TCR beta chain stems from a study of spatial heterogeneity in lung cancer. Background on the study: An average of more than ten raw reads was observed per unique TCR and UMI combination.

Time point defined: sample taken at primary tumor resection. Whole RNA from tumor, nontumor lung or frozen PBMC was sequenced unsorted. The donor population consisted of under 75 patients with untreated, early-stage non-small cell lung cancer. TCRdb re-called the 5' RACE reads through MiXCR, storing one row per CDR3 protein. The data contain about 95,000 distinct CDR3 sequences, about 9.4% of them singletons. CDR3 length: 12 residues. Germline CDR1 is SQVTM and CDR2 is ANQGSEA. The trim removed 4 bases at V and 7 bases at J, leaving 3 bases unmatched. Ten or more counts support this clonotype. The sequencing here drew on PBMCs, taken at surgery. The chain recombines TRBV29-1 with TRBJ2-3, with 9 nucleotides matching TRBD2. The receptor was isolated from a male donor with early-stage non-small cell lung cancer. CDR3 DNA sequence: TGCAGCGTTGTCAGCGGGGGGAATACGCAGTATTTT. Translation: CSVVSGGNTQYF.